This is a list of T cell receptor beta chains from one sample in a study of CD4 T cells in relation to SARS-CoV-2 and coronaviruses. These receptors have no identified antigens. Sequencing was performed with immunoSEQ multiplex PCR; in TCRdb, only in-frame clones are kept and a portion is missing. The data contain 35,000 to 45,000 clones, approximately 83% of them singletons. Sequencing used naive CD4+ T cells from PBMCs, cultured in vitro. The receptors here all came from an adult with COVID-19. CDR3s include the opening cysteine and the closing phenylalanine or tryptophan. D genes are given only for firm matches. Clone size appears in some rows only: once, few, many, or a class for an expanded clone.

clone size: -; D gene: -; V gene: TRBV27; J gene: TRBJ1-1; CDR3 protein: CASAPFRGAQSGTEAFF; CDR3 DNA: TGTGCCAGCGCTCCCTTCCGGGGCGCCCAAAGTGGGACTGAAGCTTTCTTT
clone size: -; D gene: -; V gene: TRBV7-2; J gene: TRBJ2-5; CDR3 protein: CASSPTRVQETQYF; CDR3 DNA: TGTGCCAGCAGCCCGACTCGGGTCCAAGAGACCCAGTACTTC
clone size: -; D gene: -; V gene: TRBV4-1; J gene: TRBJ2-5; CDR3 protein: CASSHPLRGREGRETQYF; CDR3 DNA: TGCGCCAGCAGCCACCCACTCAGGGGGCGGGAGGGCCGGGAGACCCAGTACTTC
clone size: -; D gene: TRBD1; V gene: TRBV3-1/TRBV3-2; J gene: TRBJ2-7; CDR3 protein: CASSQGLFTSRRTGSVYEQYF; CDR3 DNA: TGTGCCAGCAGCCAAGGCCTCTTTACAAGTCGAAGGACAGGGTCCGTCTACGAGCAGTACTTC
clone size: -; D gene: TRBD2; V gene: TRBV27; J gene: TRBJ2-7; CDR3 protein: CASSLGTSASYEQYF; CDR3 DNA: TGTGCCAGCAGTCTGGGGACTAGCGCCTCCTACGAGCAGTACTTC
clone size: once; D gene: -; V gene: TRBV2; J gene: TRBJ2-4; CDR3 protein: CASRGILAKNIQYF; CDR3 DNA: TGTGCCAGCAGAGGAATACTAGCCAAAAACATTCAGTACTTC
clone size: -; D gene: TRBD2; V gene: TRBV19; J gene: TRBJ2-1; CDR3 protein: CASSTLRGAGVVNEQFF; CDR3 DNA: TGTGCCAGTAGTACCCTCCGCGGGGCGGGAGTAGTCAATGAGCAGTTCTTC
clone size: -; D gene: -; V gene: TRBV6-1; J gene: TRBJ2-3; CDR3 protein: CASSEMGSSTQYF; CDR3 DNA: TGTGCCAGCAGTGAAATGGGGAGCTCCACGCAGTATTTT
clone size: -; D gene: TRBD1; V gene: TRBV5-8; J gene: TRBJ2-7; CDR3 protein: CASSFPGQSYEQYF; CDR3 DNA: TGTGCCAGCAGCTTTCCGGGACAGTCATACGAGCAGTACTTC
clone size: -; D gene: TRBD2; V gene: TRBV9; J gene: TRBJ2-1; CDR3 protein: CASSPRRTSGKYNEQFF; CDR3 DNA: TGTGCCAGCAGCCCTCGAAGGACTAGCGGGAAATACAATGAGCAGTTCTTC
clone size: once; D gene: TRBD1; V gene: TRBV24-1; J gene: TRBJ2-5; CDR3 protein: CATSDLGPDRVEETQYF; CDR3 DNA: TGTGCCACCAGTGATTTAGGTCCCGACAGGGTGGAAGAGACCCAGTACTTC